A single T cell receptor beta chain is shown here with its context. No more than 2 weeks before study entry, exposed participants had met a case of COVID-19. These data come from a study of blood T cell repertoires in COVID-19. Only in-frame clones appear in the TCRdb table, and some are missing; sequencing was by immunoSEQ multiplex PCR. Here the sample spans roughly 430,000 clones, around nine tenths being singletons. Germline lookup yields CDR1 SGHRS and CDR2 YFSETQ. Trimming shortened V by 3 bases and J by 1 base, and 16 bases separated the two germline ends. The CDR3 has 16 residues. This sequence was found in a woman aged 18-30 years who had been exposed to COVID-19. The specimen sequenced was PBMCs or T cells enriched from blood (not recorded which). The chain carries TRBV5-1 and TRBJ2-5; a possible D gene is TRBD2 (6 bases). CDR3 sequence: CASSWAPLSGQETQYF. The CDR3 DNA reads TGCGCCAGCAGCTGGGCCCCCCTTAGCGGCCAAGAGACCCAGTACTTC.